This is a list of T cell receptor beta chains from one sample in a study of blood T cell repertoires in COVID-19. TCRdb's table, derived via immunoSEQ multiplex PCR, lists solely in-frame clones and lacks some. Of about 28,000 clones listed, approximately 90% are singletons. The sequenced sample was peripheral blood. All receptors come from a human donor in a cohort sampled during active COVID-19. CDR3s include the opening cysteine and the closing phenylalanine or tryptophan. The D gene is left open where the match is weak. Clone size is not always given. Where it is, it says once, few, many or a class for expanded clones.

TRBJ1-3	TRBD1	-	TRBV5-1	CASKLGQGTSGNTIYF	TGCGCCAGCAAACTTGGACAGGGGACTTCTGGAAACACCATATATTTT
TRBJ1-3	-	-	TRBV6-1	CASSESWDSFGNTIYF	TGTGCCAGCAGTGAAAGTTGGGACTCTTTTGGAAACACCATATATTTT
TRBJ1-1	-	-	TRBV30	CAWSVSLPSPLNTEAFF	TGTGCCTGGAGTGTATCGCTGCCGAGTCCGTTGAACACTGAAGCTTTCTTT
TRBJ1-2	-	-	TRBV30	CAWTGGNYGYTF	TGTGCCTGGACCGGAGGTAACTATGGCTACACCTTC
TRBJ2-1	-	-	TRBV10-3	CAISELGGAGNEQFF	TGTGCCATCAGTGAGTTGGGGGGGGCAGGTAATGAGCAGTTCTTC
TRBJ2-3	-	-	TRBV6-5	CASSRLGGGTDTQYF	TGTGCCAGCAGCCGATTGGGCGGGGGCACAGATACGCAGTATTTT
TRBJ1-5	TRBD1	-	TRBV28	CASSTTSGGRQPQHF	TGTGCCAGCAGTACGACCTCAGGGGGCAGGCAGCCCCAGCATTTT
TRBJ2-5	-	-	TRBV5-5	CASSLGADVRGETQYF	TGTGCCAGCAGCCTGGGGGCGGACGTTCGAGGGGAGACCCAGTACTTC
TRBJ1-2	TRBD1	few	TRBV6-2/TRBV6-3	CASSSRTGRHGYTF	TGTGCCAGCAGTTCGAGGACAGGGAGACATGGCTACACCTTC
TRBJ2-2	-	-	TRBV21-1	CASSKVGPTLAGGLSGELFF	TGTGCCAGCAGCAAAGTGGGCCCGACACTAGCGGGAGGTCTTTCCGGGGAGCTGTTTTTT
TRBJ2-7	TRBD2	-	TRBV27	CASSLSSLAGQQYF	TGTGCCAGCAGTTTATCGTCGCTAGCGGGTCAGCAGTACTTC
TRBJ2-3	TRBD2	-	TRBV6-4	CASSDIAGGRTDTQYF	TGTGCCAGCAGTGACATAGCGGGGGGGCGAACAGATACGCAGTATTTT
TRBJ1-2	-	-	TRBV27	CASSRAGSYGYTF	TGTGCCAGCAGCCGAGCGGGGAGCTATGGCTACACCTTC
TRBJ1-1	-	-	TRBV3-1/TRBV3-2	CASRKRQNTEAFF	TGTGCCAGCAGAAAAAGACAGAACACTGAAGCTTTCTTT
TRBJ1-2	-	-	TRBV27	CASSGQERHGYTF	TGTGCCAGCAGCGGCCAGGAACGTCATGGCTACACCTTC
TRBJ1-6	-	few	TRBV5-5	CASRMEGTGVDSPLHF	TGTGCCAGCCGGATGGAGGGGACGGGTGTTGATTCACCCCTCCACTTT
TRBJ2-3	-	-	TRBV13	CASSLAGVLADTQYF	TGTGCCAGCAGCTTAGCGGGAGTTCTCGCAGATACGCAGTATTTT
TRBJ2-3	TRBD1	-	TRBV6-4	CASSEVQGQTDTQYF	TGTGCCAGCAGTGAGGTTCAGGGACAGACAGATACGCAGTATTTT
TRBJ2-2	-	-	TRBV11-3	CASRGGTGELFF	TGTGCCAGCAGGGGGGGCACCGGGGAGCTGTTTTTT
TRBJ2-4	-	-	TRBV2	CASSDWEAKNIQYF	TGTGCCAGCAGTGATTGGGAGGCCAAAAACATTCAGTACTTC
TRBJ1-2	-	-	TRBV11-2	CASSKQGNYGYTF	TGTGCCAGCAGCAAACAGGGTAACTATGGCTACACCTTC
TRBJ1-1	-	-	TRBV30	CAWSPFGTEAFF	TGTGCCTGGAGCCCCTTCGGGACAGAAGCTTTCTTT
TRBJ2-2	TRBD2	-	TRBV7-9	CASSLPSGRADTGELFF	TGTGCCAGCAGCTTACCTAGCGGGAGGGCCGACACCGGGGAGCTGTTTTTT
TRBJ2-3	TRBD2	-	TRBV2	CASRKLAGGPSTDTQYF	TGTGCCAGCAGGAAACTAGCGGGAGGGCCGTCGACAGATACGCAGTATTTT
TRBJ2-1	-	-	TRBV28	CASSFSGTYNEQFF	TGTGCCAGCAGTTTCTCAGGTACCTACAATGAGCAGTTCTTC
TRBJ1-6	TRBD1	medium-sized	TRBV13	CASSLESGDRQSYNSPLHF	TGTGCCAGCAGCTTAGAGTCGGGGGACAGACAATCCTATAATTCACCCCTCCACTTT
TRBJ2-5	-	once	TRBV5-1	CASSLDRGNAETQYF	TGCGCCAGCAGCTTGGATAGGGGGAATGCAGAGACCCAGTACTTC
TRBJ1-5	-	-	TRBV6-5	CASIREAGNQPQHF	TGTGCCAGCATCCGCGAGGCGGGCAATCAGCCCCAGCATTTT
TRBJ2-3	TRBD2	-	TRBV5-1	CASSLVPGGAGGQNTDTQYF	TGCGCCAGCAGCTTGGTACCTGGGGGTGCGGGGGGGCAAAACACAGATACGCAGTATTTT
TRBJ2-3	TRBD2	-	TRBV18	CASSTRTSAFTDTQYF	TGTGCCAGCTCAACCCGGACTAGCGCTTTCACAGATACGCAGTATTTT
TRBJ2-2	-	-	TRBV18	CASFDYTENTGELFF	TGTGCCAGCTTCGACTATACAGAGAACACCGGGGAGCTGTTTTTT
TRBJ2-5	-	-	TRBV19	CASSHGRGYQETQYF	TGTGCCAGTAGTCATGGACGGGGGTACCAAGAGACCCAGTACTTC
TRBJ2-2	-	-	TRBV15	CATSRDVTGSTGELFF	TGTGCCACCAGCAGAGATGTTACAGGGAGCACCGGGGAGCTGTTTTTT
TRBJ2-7	TRBD1	-	TRBV9	CASSTRDSSYEQYF	TGTGCCAGCAGCACCCGGGACAGCTCCTACGAGCAGTACTTC
TRBJ1-5	-	once	TRBV19	CASSSGRQQDQPQHF	TGTGCCAGTAGCTCTGGCAGACAGCAGGATCAGCCCCAGCATTTT
TRBJ1-1	-	-	TRBV5-8	CASSAYRVMNTEAFF	TGTGCCAGCAGCGCGTACAGGGTCATGAACACTGAAGCTTTCTTT
TRBJ2-3	-	-	TRBV7-9	CASSPGFTDTQYF	TGTGCCAGCAGCCCGGGGTTCACAGATACGCAGTATTTT
TRBJ1-6	TRBD1	-	TRBV2	CASNLQGPNSPLHF	TGTGCCAGCAACCTACAGGGGCCAAATTCACCCCTCCACTTT
TRBJ1-2	TRBD1	-	TRBV5-4	CASSWGQHHPYGYTF	TGTGCCAGCAGCTGGGGACAGCACCACCCCTATGGCTACACCTTC
TRBJ2-7	-	-	TRBV18	CASSPSQGKGNYEQYF	TGTGCCAGCTCACCATCCCAGGGTAAGGGGAACTACGAGCAGTACTTC
TRBJ1-2	-	few	TRBV9	CASSVGPGDEGYTF	TGTGCCAGCAGCGTAGGGCCAGGGGATGAAGGCTACACCTTC
TRBJ2-5	TRBD2	-	TRBV14	CASSDPGLAQETQYF	TGTGCCAGCAGCGATCCGGGACTAGCCCAAGAGACCCAGTACTTC
TRBJ1-3	-	-	TRBV3-1/TRBV3-2	CASSQVDRSGSGNTIYF	TGTGCCAGCAGCCAAGTGGACAGATCAGGCTCTGGAAACACCATATATTTT
TRBJ1-3	-	-	TRBV29-1	CSVEEDSFEGNTIYF	TGCAGCGTTGAAGAAGACAGTTTCGAAGGAAACACCATATATTTT
TRBJ1-5	-	-	TRBV18	CASSPQGHTSNQPQHF	TGTGCCAGCTCACCTCAAGGACACACGAGCAATCAGCCCCAGCATTTT
TRBJ1-5	TRBD1	-	TRBV5-1	CASSLVLRGDRGRVSNQESQHF	TGCGCCAGCAGCTTGGTACTTAGGGGGGACAGGGGCCGGGTAAGTAATCAGGAGTCCCAGCATTTT
TRBJ1-2	-	-	TRBV2	CASGAGVWAGYTF	TGTGCCAGCGGTGCGGGGGTCTGGGCTGGCTACACCTTC
TRBJ2-1	-	once	TRBV3-1/TRBV3-2	CASSPLESNEQFF	TGTGCCAGCAGCCCTCTCGAGTCGAATGAGCAGTTCTTC
TRBJ2-5	-	-	TRBV4-1	CASSQDQGTREETQYF	TGCGCCAGCAGCCAAGATCAAGGAACGCGGGAAGAGACCCAGTACTTC
TRBJ1-6	TRBD1	-	TRBV27	CATGDRGLVLHF	TGTGCCACCGGGGACAGGGGGCTCGTCCTCCACTTT
TRBJ1-2	TRBD1	-	TRBV3-1/TRBV3-2	CASSQMAQGVSYGYTF	TGTGCCAGCAGCCAAATGGCACAGGGGGTAAGCTATGGCTACACCTTC
TRBJ2-3	TRBD2	-	TRBV10-3	CAISDGLAGLTDTQYF	TGTGCCATCAGTGATGGACTAGCGGGACTCACAGATACGCAGTATTTT
TRBJ1-1	-	-	TRBV10-2	CASSESEGGTEAFF	TGCGCCAGCAGTGAGTCGGAGGGTGGCACTGAAGCTTTCTTT